Below, 21 T cell receptor beta chains from the same sample are listed, as sequenced in a study of cytomegalovirus exposure and HLA in healthy donors. Both 60 Vbeta primers and 13 Jbeta primers went into the PCR. Generated by immunoSEQ multiplex PCR, the TCRdb table keeps only in-frame clones and is missing some. This table has about 120,000 clones, around three quarters appearing once. Sequenced sample: PBMCs. The receptors were sampled from a middle-aged man in good health and CMV-seropositive.

J is TRBJ2-2 and V is TRBV7-9, with TRBD2 as a possible D gene (5 bases). Looked up from germline, CDR1 is SEHNR and CDR2 is FQNEAQ (reference sequence). V gave up 5 bases and J gave up 4 bases, with 14 bases separating them. CDR3 length: 15 amino acids. The CDR3 DNA is TGTGCCAGCAGCATAAAACTCGGAGGCACCGGGGAGCTGTTTTTT. Its translation is CASSIKLGGTGELFF.

The count of this clone is one. The chain couples TRBV12-5 to TRBJ2-5; 10 nucleotides match TRBD2. The CDR3 contains 17 residues. Trimming removed 2 bases from V and 5 bases from J; junction bases left unmatched: 11. CDR1 and CDR2 from the germline V gene are LGHNT and FRNRAP. CDR3 amino acids: CASGLLRGSGGVETQYF. DNA of the CDR3: TGTGCTAGTGGTTTGTTACGGGGAAGCGGGGGGGTGGAGACCCAGTACTTC. The full variable domain, in which reference TRBV12-5 and TRBJ2-5 provide the parts outside the CDR3, is DARVTQTPRHKVTEMGQEVTMRCQPILGHNTVFWYRQTMMQGLELLAYFRNRAPLDDSGMPKDRFSAEMPDATLATLKIQPSEPRDSAVYFCASGLLRGSGGVETQYFGPGTRLLVL.

This clone was seen a few times. V gene TRBV14 combines with J gene TRBJ2-2, with D possibly matching TRBD1 (6 bases). V gave up 1 base and J gave up 4 bases, with 10 bases separating them. This CDR3 region has 15 residues. CDR1 is SGHDN and CDR2 is FVKESK in the germline V gene. CDR3 in DNA: TGTGCCAGCAGCCAAGTTCAGGGGCGCACCGGGGAGCTGTTTTTT. It translates to CASSQVQGRTGELFF.

This sequence joins TRBV6-1 and TRBJ2-1; the match to TRBD2 covers 9 bases. With 0 bases clipped from V and 0 bases from J, the junction kept 9 bases outside the gene matches. The CDR3 runs to 19 residues. In germline, CDR1 is MNHNS, CDR2 SASEGT. In DNA, the CDR3 is TGTGCCAGCAGTGAAGCTAGCGGGGGCCCGGGGAGCTCCTACAATGAGCAGTTCTTC. The encoded protein is CASSEASGGPGSSYNEQFF.

V usage is TRBV21-1 and J usage is TRBJ2-7; TRBD2 reflects the table's D call only, with no check against the DNA. TRBV21-1 is listed as a pseudogene. The length of the CDR3 is 14 residues. CDR3 in amino acids: CASSISGANYEQYF. The CDR3 coding sequence is TGTGCCAGCAGCATTAGCGGGGCCAACTACGAGCAGTACTTC.

The gene calls are TRBV19 and TRBJ2-3, with TRBD1 as a possible D gene (5 bases). CDR1 and CDR2 from the germline V gene are LNHDA and SQIVND (reference sequence). V lost 7 bases to trimming and J lost 0 bases, with 17 bases between them. The CDR3 sequence is 16 residues long. For the CDR3, the DNA is TGTGCCAGTACCTGGGGCAGTGGGTCTAGCACAGATACGCAGTATTTT. This encodes CASTWGSGSSTDTQYF.

The chain recombines TRBV18 with TRBJ2-1, with a possible D match to TRBD2 (6 bases). The CDR3 is 13 residues long. Trimming removed 3 bases from V and 4 bases from J, with 7 bases in between. Germline assignment: CDR1 KGHSH and CDR2 LQKENI. CDR3 protein: CASSPAGYNEQFF. The CDR3 coding sequence is TGTGCCAGCTCACCCGCGGGATACAATGAGCAGTTCTTC.

In this sample, this clone turned up many times. The chain recombines TRBV6-4 with TRBJ2-1; TRBD2 aligns across 9 bases. Losses at the gene ends were 3 bases for V and 9 bases for J; bases not matched to a gene: 9. Germline V lookup: CDR1 MRHNA, CDR2 SNTAGT. The CDR3 length is 15 residues. DNA for the CDR3: TGTGCCAGCAGTGAATCAAGCGGGGGGCCCGGTGAGCAGTTCTTC. Its protein is CASSESSGGPGEQFF.

The chain employs TRBV29-1 and TRBJ2-5; a weak D match, TRBD2 (7 bases). This CDR3 is built from 13 residues. Trimming shortened V by 3 bases and J by 11 bases, and 19 bases separated the two germline ends. Germline CDR1 is SQVTM and CDR2 is ANQGSEA. This CDR3 reads CSVEGGGAREQYF. CDR3 bases: TGCAGCGTTGAGGGTGGGGGGGCTCGGGAGCAGTACTTC. Supplemented by reference TRBV29-1 and TRBJ2-5, the full variable domain reads SAVISQKPSRDICQRGTSLTIQCQVDSQVTMMFWYRQQPGQSLTLIATANQGSEATYESGFVIDKFPISRPNLTFSTLTVSNMSPEDSSIYLCSVEGGGAREQYFGPGTRLLVL.

The chain employs TRBV7-9 and TRBJ2-7; weak D call: TRBD1 (6 bases). This CDR3 comprises 13 residues. V lost 3 bases and J lost 4, with 10 bases in between. Per germline, CDR1 SEHNR and CDR2 FQNEAQ (reference sequence). The CDR3 nucleotides read TGTGCCAGCAGCTTTCTAACAGGGTACGAGCAGTACTTC. This codes for CASSFLTGYEQYF.

A note on this clone: Sequence at one end of the junction differs from germline and may be a read error. The rearrangement links TRBV7-7 to TRBJ2-2; 7 bases agree with TRBD2. Germline CDR1 and CDR2: SSHAT and FNYEAQ (reference sequence). The CDR3 is made up of 15 amino acids. This chain's CDR3 is CASSPRGANTGELFF. The CDR3 nucleotides are TGTGCTAGCAGCCCCCGGGGGGCGAACACCGGGGAGCTGTTTTTT.

This clone was found a few times. The chain employs TRBV7-6 and TRBJ1-6, with D hard to call. The germline V gene encodes CDR1 SGHVS and CDR2 FNYEAQ. The ends were cut back, 1 base at V and 0 bases at J, with 4 bases in the middle. This CDR3 region has 15 residues. CDR3 nucleotides: TGTGCCAGCAGCTTAGTCGGCTCCTATAATTCACCCCTCCACTTT. Residues: CASSLVGSYNSPLHF.

The chain links TRBV27 to TRBJ2-7, with TRBD2 matching 10 bases. Looked up from germline, CDR1 is MNHEY and CDR2 is SMNVEV (reference sequence). V was clipped by 5 bases and J by 6 bases; unmatched bases: 7. The CDR3 runs to 14 residues. CDR3 in DNA: TGTGCCAGCAGTCCAAGCGGGGGGGCCTCCGAGCAGTACTTC. Its translation: CASSPSGGASEQYF.

This clone was detected only a few times. The rearrangement uses TRBV7-2 and TRBJ2-5; TRBD1 might be the D (6 bases). Between the trimmed V and J ends, which lost 5 bases and 5 bases, there was a span of 15 bases. The length of the CDR3 is 14 residues. The germline V gene encodes CDR1 SGHTA and CDR2 FQGNSA. The CDR3 sequence is CASSMWGPVETQYF. CDR3 sequence (DNA): TGTGCCAGCAGCATGTGGGGGCCGGTGGAGACCCAGTACTTC.

The chain uses TRBV7-2 and TRBJ2-7; the D is unclear. In germline, CDR1 is SGHTA, CDR2 FQGNSA. Trimming took 6 bases from V and 0 from J, leaving 9 bases between them. This CDR3 contains 13 residues. For the CDR3, the DNA is TGTGCCAGCAGTCGACTGGCCTCCTACGAGCAGTACTTC. It encodes CASSRLASYEQYF.

This clone was observed once. The chain employs TRBV28 and TRBJ2-2; a weak D match, TRBD1 (6 bases). The CDR3 is made up of 16 amino acids. Germline V gives CDR1 MDHEN, CDR2 SYDVKM. V lost 7 bases, J lost 4 bases, and 19 bases lay in between. The chain's CDR3 is CASMGSKARGTGELFF. CDR3 in DNA: TGTGCCAGCATGGGCTCAAAAGCCAGGGGCACCGGGGAGCTGTTTTTT.

The rearrangement links TRBV4-1 to TRBJ1-1, with D possibly being TRBD1 (6 bases). Germline CDR1 reads MGHRA; CDR2 reads YSYEKL. This CDR3 has 16 amino acids. V lost 8 bases and J 0 bases, leaving 19 bases between the germline ends. CDR3 nucleotides: TGCGCCAGCGGACAGTCGGGGGGGGGTATGAACACTGAAGCTTTCTTT. Protein sequence: CASGQSGGGMNTEAFF.

V gene TRBV5-1 combines with J gene TRBJ2-2, with D perhaps TRBD2 (6 bases). The CDR3 has 17 residues. V was trimmed by 0 bases and J by 1 base, leaving 13 bases between them. CDR1 is SGHRS and CDR2 is YFSETQ in the germline V gene. In nucleotides, the CDR3 is TGCGCCAGCAGCTTGGGGGCAGGGACTCAGAACACCGGGGAGCTGTTTTTT. It encodes CASSLGAGTQNTGELFF.

This clone was counted only a few times. The rearrangement uses TRBV11-2 and TRBJ1-5; weak D call: TRBD1 (5 bases). The germline V gene has CDR1 SGHAT and CDR2 FQNNGV. V was clipped by 0 bases and J by 14 bases, with 20 bases between them. The CDR3 is made up of 15 amino acids. CDR3 coding DNA: TGTGCCAGCAGCTTAGACTCTATAGGGGAAGCCCCAAAGCATTTT. It specifies CASSLDSIGEAPKHF.

This chain connects TRBV4-1 to TRBJ2-3; possible D gene TRBD2, 7 bases. CDR1 is MGHRA and CDR2 is YSYEKL in the germline V gene. This CDR3 spans 16 amino acids. V lost 4 bases to trimming and J lost 1 base, with 15 bases between them. CDR3 residues: CASSRPARGRTDTQYF. CDR3 nucleotides: TGCGCCAGCAGCCGCCCGGCGCGGGGGCGCACAGATACGCAGTATTTT.

The chain has TRBV27 and TRBJ2-1; TRBD1 might be the D (5 bases). The CDR3 consists of 16 residues. Trimming removed 6 bases from V and 7 bases from J, with 22 bases in between. CDR1 and CDR2 (germline): MNHEY, SMNVEV (reference sequence). The CDR3 loop is CASSPGSRQGANEQFF. The DNA for the CDR3 is TGTGCCAGCAGCCCAGGGTCAAGGCAGGGTGCGAATGAGCAGTTCTTC.